This TCR beta chain was captured in a study of response to subunit inactivated influenza vaccine. Notes on this clonotype: Its target is unknown.

Findings and caveats of the study: Each seasonal influenza vaccination recruits few new T cells, the authors suggested.

TCRdb recomputed calls from the RT-PCR reads with MiXCR, one row per CDR3 protein. The sample lists 710,000 or so distinct CDR3 sequences, 15% to 17% occurring once. Source: PBMCs from blood, taken roughly 12 days after vaccination. This receptor was identified in a man aged 50-60 years who received an inactivated influenza vaccine.

CDR3 loop: CASSQPGNTEAFF. CDR3 nucleotide sequence: TGCGCCAGCAGCCAACCGGGGAACACTGAAGCTTTCTTT. J is TRBJ1-1 and V is TRBV4-1; D is unresolved. The CDR3 contains 13 residues. Germline values: CDR1 MGHRA, CDR2 YSYEKL. Trimming cost V 2 bases and J 1 base, with 5 bases left between them.